This T cell receptor (beta chain) was sequenced during a study of PD-1 blockade in classical Hodgkin lymphoma. Assay: immunoSEQ multiplex PCR; the TCRdb copy retains only in-frame clones and omits some. The sample comprises more than 35,000 clones, approximately 82% of which are singletons, and 16% rests with the top ten. Each of the patients experienced relapse following autologous stem cell transplantation, and their brentuximab vedotin exposure differed. Per the germline V gene, CDR1 is MGHRA and CDR2 is YSYEKL. Trimming at V came to 3 bases and at J to 2 bases, leaving 6 bases not matched to a gene. The CDR3 loop spans 15 amino acids.

The sequencing used peripheral blood mononuclear cells (PBMCs), collected before the second cycle of nivolumab. This chain uses TRBV4-1 with TRBJ2-5, with 7 bases that match TRBD2. The source of this sequence is a human donor with classical Hodgkin lymphoma. The CDR3 sequence is CASSQAGTTQETQYF. Written as DNA, the CDR3 is TGCGCCAGCAGCCAGGCGGGGACTACTCAAGAGACCCAGTACTTC.